Shown below are 26 T cell receptor beta chains from a single sample sequenced in a study of graft-versus-host responses after intestinal transplantation (dated by TCRdb to the early 2020s). The sample's time point, from its label and the paper: cells obtained before transplantation from donor or recipient. Library construction relied on the immunoSEQ multiplex PCR assay. Not all clones reach the TCRdb copy of this immuneACCESS table, which keeps in-frame sequences only. Checked studies attribute under half of the gap to unresolved V genes and leave the rest unexplained. The sample includes roughly 81,000 clones, with approximately 80% observed a single time. The top ten clonotypes cover 0.75% to 0.85% of the sample. Their antigens remain unidentified. The specimen was unstimulated CD4+ T cells sorted from spleen or lymph node cells, collected before intestinal transplant. The receptor source for this set is a human donor who received an intestinal transplant.

CDR3 coding DNA: TGCGCCAGCAGCCCCGGGACAGGGTTCGGGAAACTGTTTTTT. Translated, it gives CASSPGTGFGKLFF. The chain combines TRBV5-1 with TRBJ1-4; TRBD1 agrees at 9 bases. V lost 4 bases, J lost 11 bases, and 9 bases stayed unmatched. CDR3 length equals 14 residues. Germline loops: CDR1 SGHRS, CDR2 YFSETQ.

The chain recombines TRBV9 with TRBJ2-3; D unresolved. This CDR3 has 15 residues. CDR1 and CDR2 from the germline V gene are SGDLS and YYNGEE. V gave up 2 bases and J gave up 2 bases, with 12 bases separating them. The CDR3 loop is CASSVQVSYTDTQYF. CDR3 in DNA: TGTGCCAGCAGCGTCCAGGTGTCATACACAGATACGCAGTATTTT. Looking up the rest from reference TRBV9 and TRBJ2-3 gives the full variable domain: DSGVTQTPKHLITATGQRVTLRCSPRSGDLSVYWYQQSLDQGLQFLIQYYNGEERAKGNILERFSAQQFPDLHSELNLSSLELGDSALYFCASSVQVSYTDTQYFGPGTRLTVL.

This chain connects TRBV18 to TRBJ2-7; TRBD1 aligns across 7 bases. Per the germline V gene, CDR1 is KGHSH and CDR2 is LQKENI. This CDR3 contains 15 residues. After removal of 4 bases from V and 2 bases from J, the junction contained 8 bases not matched to a gene. The CDR3 here is CASSLHRGGAYEQYF. In DNA, the CDR3 is TGTGCCAGCTCACTACACAGGGGTGGGGCCTACGAGCAGTACTTC.

V gene TRBV5-1 combines with J gene TRBJ2-2; D might be TRBD2 (5 bases). Trimming took off 0 bases at V and 5 bases at J, with 8 bases between the two ends. CDR1 is SGHRS and CDR2 is YFSETQ in the germline V gene. This CDR3 has 14 residues. As DNA, the CDR3 is TGCGCCAGCAGCTTGGTTCCGGGGACCGGGGAGCTGTTTTTT. It translates to CASSLVPGTGELFF.

CDR3 DNA sequence: TGCAGCGTTGAACTACTCACAGATACGCAGTATTTT. It yields the protein CSVELLTDTQYF. V gene TRBV29-1 combines with J gene TRBJ2-3, with D unclear. V was clipped by 2 bases and J by 2 bases, with 5 bases between them. Germline V gene sequence: CDR1 SQVTM, CDR2 ANQGSEA. This CDR3 has 12 amino acids.

This clone was observed a few times. The V gene is TRBV5-6, the J gene TRBJ1-2; 10 bases fit TRBD1. This CDR3 contains 17 residues. Germline V gene sequence: CDR1 SGHDT, CDR2 YYEEEE. Germline trimming cut 3 bases from V and 0 bases from J; bases unmatched to any gene: 8. The CDR3 reads CASSSPRGQGTNYGYTF. The CDR3 DNA sequence: TGTGCCAGCAGCTCACCCCGGGGACAGGGGACTAACTATGGCTACACCTTC. The entire variable domain, with the rest obtained from reference TRBV5-6 and TRBJ1-2, is as follows: DAGVTQSPTHLIKTRGQQVTLRCSPKSGHDTVSWYQQALGQGPQFIFQYYEEEERQRGNFPDRFSGHQFPNYSSELNVNALLLGDSALYLCASSSPRGQGTNYGYTFGSGTRLTVV.

The rearrangement links TRBV6-5 to TRBJ2-7; 8 bases are shared with TRBD1. The V segment lost 6 bases and the J segment 2 bases; nucleotides outside the gene matches: 6. Germline CDR1 reads MNHEY; CDR2 reads SVGAGI. This CDR3 has 14 residues. The CDR3 region is CASRWTGTTYEQYF. CDR3 nucleotides: TGTGCCAGCAGATGGACAGGGACCACCTACGAGCAGTACTTC.

This rearrangement joins TRBV6-1 to TRBJ2-7, with D possibly TRBD2 on 6 matching bases. CDR3 length: 15 residues. CDR1 and CDR2 (germline): MNHNS, SASEGT. V was shortened by 3 bases and J by 3 bases, with 15 bases between the two germline ends. The DNA of the CDR3 is TGTGCCAGCAGTGACTATGGCGGGGTGAACTACGAGCAGTACTTC. This gives the protein CASSDYGGVNYEQYF.

The chain has TRBV2 and TRBJ2-1, with D possibly being TRBD1 (5 bases). CDR1 and CDR2 from the germline V gene are SNHLY and FYNNEI. Trimming shortened V by 7 bases and J by 4 bases, and 14 bases separated the two germline ends. The CDR3 extends over 14 amino acids. Here the CDR3 reads CASKPDRQYNEQFF. CDR3 bases: TGTGCCAGCAAACCGGATCGACAGTACAATGAGCAGTTCTTC.

The genes are TRBV6-7 and TRBJ1-3; tentative D call: TRBD1 (5 bases). TRBV6-7 is an ORF, and what it does is uncertain. CDR3 length: 14 amino acids. The V end was cut by 0 bases, the J end by 9 bases, with 12 bases between. The CDR3 protein is CASSYSSADSTIYF. CDR3 DNA: TGTGCCAGCAGTTACTCGAGTGCAGACAGCACCATATATTTT.

This clone was found a few times. This rearrangement joins TRBV30 to TRBJ1-1, with 7 nucleotides matching TRBD1. CDR1 and CDR2 from the germline V gene are GTSNPN and SVGIG (reference sequence). V trimming: 5 bases; J trimming: 0 bases; junction bases outside the gene matches: 6. This CDR3 contains 14 residues. CDR3 nucleotides: TGTGCCTGGGCAGGGGGTGGAATGAACACTGAAGCTTTCTTT. Amino acids: CAWAGGGMNTEAFF. The variable domain in full, with the rest retrieved from reference TRBV30 and TRBJ1-1, is SQTIHQWPATLVQPVGSPLSLECTVEGTSNPNLYWYRQAAGRGLQLLFYSVGIGQISSEVPQNLSASRPQDRQFILSSKKLLLSDSGFYLCAWAGGGMNTEAFFGQGTRLTVV.

The V gene is TRBV5-8, the J gene TRBJ2-2; unclear D gene. Trimming cost V 1 base and J 2 bases, with 12 bases left between them. The CDR3 has 16 residues. CDR1 and CDR2 from the germline V gene are SGHTS and YDEGEE. Here the CDR3 DNA reads TGTGCCAGCAGCTTGCTTCTAGGAATAAACACCGGGGAGCTGTTTTTT. Translation: CASSLLLGINTGELFF.

This chain connects TRBV28 to TRBJ2-3; D is unresolved. The CDR3 totals 17 residues. Germline V gives CDR1 MDHEN, CDR2 SYDVKM. V lost 5 bases to trimming and J lost 1 base, with 19 bases between them. CDR3 nucleotides: TGTGCCAGCAGTCCGCAGAAAGTCTTTCCTCGCACAGATACGCAGTATTTT. This sequence encodes CASSPQKVFPRTDTQYF. Supplemented by reference TRBV28 and TRBJ2-3, the full variable domain reads DVKVTQSSRYLVKRTGEKVFLECVQDMDHENMFWYRQDPGLGLRLIYFSYDVKMKEKGDIPEGYSVSREKKERFSLILESASTNQTSMYLCASSPQKVFPRTDTQYFGPGTRLTVL.

The CDR3 loop reads CASSYRTGVGTEAFF. The DNA for the CDR3 is TGTGCCAGCAGCTACCGGACCGGGGTAGGAACTGAAGCTTTCTTT. This sequence joins TRBV7-2 and TRBJ1-1; D gene unclear. Germline V gene sequence: CDR1 SGHTA, CDR2 FQGNSA. Between the trimmed V and J ends, which lost 4 bases and 5 bases, there was a span of 17 bases. The CDR3 is 15 amino acids.

This chain uses TRBV5-1 with TRBJ2-2; a possible D gene is TRBD2 (6 bases). The CDR3 is made up of 14 amino acids. The ends were cut back, 4 bases at V and 7 bases at J, with 14 bases in the middle. The V gene's germline CDR1 is SGHRS and CDR2 YFSETQ. This CDR3 is CASSREPYVGELFF. Written as DNA, the CDR3 is TGCGCCAGCAGCCGGGAGCCATACGTCGGGGAGCTGTTTTTT. Full variable domain (remainder filled in from reference TRBV5-1 and TRBJ2-2): KAGVTQTPRYLIKTRGQQVTLSCSPISGHRSVSWYQQTPGQGLQFLFEYFSETQRNKGNFPGRFSGRQFSNSRSEMNVSTLELGDSALYLCASSREPYVGELFFGEGSRLTVL.

The rearrangement joins TRBV11-1 to TRBJ2-5, with TRBD2 matching over 9 bases. CDR1 is SGHAT, CDR2 FQDESV, per germline (reference sequence). The CDR3 is made up of 14 amino acids. The ends lost 7 bases at V and 1 base at J; junction bases unmatched: 4. CDR3 region: CASTQRGVQETQYF. Here the CDR3 DNA reads TGTGCCAGCACCCAGCGGGGGGTCCAAGAGACCCAGTACTTC.

About this clone itself: One end of the junction varies from germline; a read error may be responsible. The gene calls are TRBV11-2 and TRBJ1-2; tentatively, D is TRBD1 (5 bases). This CDR3 region has 12 residues. Germline CDR1 reads SGHAT; CDR2 reads FQNNGV. CDR3 sequence reads: CASSVDSYGYTF. The CDR3 DNA sequence: TGTGCCAGCAGCGTAGACAGCTATGGCTACACCTTC.

About this clone: In the same sample, other DNA sequences code for this CDR3. V usage is TRBV11-2 and J usage is TRBJ2-3; TRBD2 aligns across 8 bases. Germline trimming cut 2 bases from V and 3 bases from J; bases unmatched to any gene: 1. The CDR3 loop spans 14 amino acids. Germline V gene data show CDR1 as SGHAT and CDR2 as FQNNGV. CDR3 nucleotide sequence: TGTGCCAGCAGCTTAAGCGGGGGAACAGATACGCAGTATTTT. It is translated as CASSLSGGTDTQYF. The variable domain in full, with the rest retrieved from reference TRBV11-2 and TRBJ2-3, is EAGVAQSPRYKIIEKRQSVAFWCNPISGHATLYWYQQILGQGPKLLIQFQNNGVVDDSQLPKDRFSAERLKGVDSTLKIQPAKLEDSAVYLCASSLSGGTDTQYFGPGTRLTVL.

V and J are TRBV19 and TRBJ1-1, with no clear D. V was cut by 2 bases and J by 4 bases, with 8 bases left in between. The CDR3 runs 13 residues. Germline V gene sequence: CDR1 LNHDA, CDR2 SQIVND (reference sequence). CDR3: CASSIRRTTEAFF. The CDR3 coding sequence is TGTGCCAGTAGTATACGGAGGACCACTGAAGCTTTCTTT. Together with reference TRBV19 and TRBJ1-1, the CDR3 gives the full variable domain: DGGITQSPKYLFRKEGQNVTLSCEQNLNHDAMYWYRQDPGQGLRLIYYSQIVNDFQKGDIAEGYSVSREKKESFPLTVTSAQKNPTAFYLCASSIRRTTEAFFGQGTRLTVV.

This chain connects TRBV28 to TRBJ2-5, with 9 bases lining up with TRBD2. From germline, CDR1 is MDHEN and CDR2 SYDVKM. V shed 4 bases and J 2 bases; nucleotides not matched to a gene: 11. This CDR3 region has 17 residues. The CDR3 loop reads CASSSTSGRLPQETQYF. The CDR3 nucleotides are TGTGCCAGCAGTTCGACTAGCGGAAGACTACCACAAGAGACCCAGTACTTC.

The V gene is TRBV5-1, the J gene TRBJ1-6, with D possibly being TRBD1 (6 bases). V gave up 5 bases and J gave up 8 bases, with 8 bases separating them. This CDR3 is built from 12 residues. CDR1 and CDR2 (germline): SGHRS, YFSETQ. CDR3 amino acids: CASRGADSPLHF. As DNA, the CDR3 is TGCGCCAGCAGGGGGGCCGATTCACCCCTCCACTTT.

This clone was counted a single time. This chain joins TRBV29-1 and TRBJ2-7; D is tentatively TRBD1 or TRBD2 (5 bases each). The J call may not be correct, given that the DNA end is closer to TRBJ2-5. CDR1 SQVTM and CDR2 ANQGSEA come from the germline V gene. There are 14 residues in the CDR3. CDR3 DNA sequence: TGCAGCGCCGACCGGGGCCCCGGCGGGGAGACCCAGTACTTC. The encoded protein is CSADRGPGGETQYF.

The chain joins TRBV6-1 to TRBJ2-7; perhaps TRBD2 as D (6 bases). In germline, CDR1 is MNHNS, CDR2 SASEGT. CDR3 size: 14 residues. V was shortened by 3 bases and J by 2 bases, with 11 bases between the two germline ends. The CDR3 bases are TGTGCCAGCAGTGAGGGGGAGGAAGCCTACGAGCAGTACTTC. Translating gives CASSEGEEAYEQYF.

This clone showed up just once. V and J are TRBV28 and TRBJ2-5; 8 positions match TRBD2. This CDR3 has 15 amino acids. Germline-derived CDR1 and CDR2 are MDHEN and SYDVKM. The V and J ends lost 7 bases and 1 base, in that order; junction bases with no gene match: 8. CDR3 coding DNA: TGTGCCAGCAAAAGAGCTAGCGGGCCCCAAGAGACCCAGTACTTC. This sequence encodes CASKRASGPQETQYF.

The chain employs TRBV20-1 and TRBJ2-5; 7 positions agree with TRBD1. This CDR3 spans 10 amino acids. Germline loops: CDR1 DFQATT, CDR2 SNEGSKA (reference sequence). CDR3 in DNA: TGCAAAACAGGGGTAGAGACCCAGTACTTC. Its translation: CKTGVETQYF.

The rearrangement links TRBV7-6 to TRBJ1-1; weak D call: TRBD1 (6 bases). Germline CDR1 SGHVS, CDR2 FNYEAQ. V was clipped by 5 bases and J by 3 bases, with 13 bases between them. The CDR3 is 14 amino acids. CDR3 DNA sequence: TGTGCCAGCAGCCGGGATTCAGGGGACACTGAAGCTTTCTTT. Its translation is CASSRDSGDTEAFF.